The present T cell receptor (beta chain) was sequenced within a study of OX40 agonist ivuxolimab in advanced cancers. Study-wide findings and caveats: Averaging showed that CD8+ T cells had more expanded clones than CD4+ did.

Germline V gives CDR1 SGHNT, CDR2 YYREEE (reference sequence). CDR3 length equals 16 residues. V shed 0 bases and J shed 3 bases, with 13 bases lying between them. Remarks on this clone: Its antigen remains unknown.

Samples of blood were obtained at baseline, on cycle 4 day 1, and on cycle 7 day 1. Assay: immunoSEQ multiplex PCR; the TCRdb copy retains only in-frame clones and omits some. The sample carries 95,000 to 150,000 clones, around 95% recorded once. The V call is TRBV5-4, the J call TRBJ1-3; D not resolved. The clonotype comes from an adult with an advanced solid tumor such as melanoma, head and neck, liver or kidney cancer. Specimen: CD4+ or CD8+ T cells sorted from blood, collected in a trial of the OX40 agonist ivuxolimab. CDR3 DNA: TGTGCCAGCAGCTTGGTACGGCGGGTAGATGGAAACACCATATATTTT. Amino acids: CASSLVRRVDGNTIYF.